Presented here are 21 T cell receptor beta chains from one specimen sequenced in a study of blood T cells in healthy people across ages (dated by TCRdb to the mid-2010s). The library was built by means of 5' RACE. Sequencing was carried out with an Illumina HiSeq 2500. The second PCR ran for about 6 to 11 cycles and used a J-beta primer mix along with a sample-barcoded 5' primer. The public reads were reprocessed in TCRdb via fastp at Q25 and MiXCR, keeping in-frame beta chains. Rows with one shared CDR3 protein collapse into an entry with the most common genes and DNA. This sample is represented by about 1.6 million distinct CDR3 sequences; roughly 32% of them were singletons. Approximately 10% of the sample is in the top ten clones. Sequencing input: blood. The receptors shown here come from a woman in her 30s in good health.

In its sample, this clonotype was seen a few times. The chain combines TRBV6-5 with TRBJ1-1, with a weak D call TRBD1 (6 bases). The CDR3 covers 16 residues. Germline CDR1 is MNHEY and CDR2 is SVGAGI. The germline V and J ends were trimmed by 0 bases and 5 bases, with 16 bases remaining between them. CDR3 in amino acids: CASSYSYGDIATEAFF. DNA of the CDR3: TGTGCCAGCAGTTACTCCTATGGGGACATCGCAACTGAAGCTTTCTTT.

This clonotype was counted many times. V gene TRBV29-1 combines with J gene TRBJ2-6; D ambiguous. Trimming removed 6 bases at V and 0 bases at J, with 6 bases between. There are 13 residues in the CDR3. Germline assignment: CDR1 SQVTM and CDR2 ANQGSEA. In nucleotides, the CDR3 is TGCAGCGTGATCTTCTCTGGGGCCAACGTCCTGACTTTC. It is translated as CSVIFSGANVLTF.

This clonotype was counted only a few times. The V call is TRBV7-2, the J call TRBJ2-7; 9 positions agree with TRBD1. This CDR3 has 15 amino acids. The germline V gene has CDR1 SGHTA and CDR2 FQGNSA. The V and J ends lost 4 bases and 3 bases, in that order; junction bases with no gene match: 7. The CDR3 region is CASSSDRGTNYEQYF. CDR3 nucleotide sequence: TGTGCCAGCAGCTCCGACAGGGGGACTAACTACGAGCAGTACTTC.

Here the CDR3 DNA reads TGCAGTGCTATGAGGGACACTGAAGCTTTCTTT. This codes for CSAMRDTEAFF. V is TRBV20-1 and J is TRBJ1-1; D is uncertain. There are 11 residues in the CDR3. V lost 4 bases to trimming and J lost 3 bases, with 6 bases between them. In germline, CDR1 is DFQATT, CDR2 SNEGSKA (reference sequence).

Details on this clonotype: A much bigger clone sits one base away, suggesting this may be a read error. The rearrangement joins TRBV20-1 to TRBJ1-5; 7 nucleotides match TRBD1. Germline-derived CDR1 and CDR2 are DFQATT and SNEGSKA (reference sequence). This CDR3 is built from 16 residues. V shed 2 bases, J shed 4 bases, and the junction held 11 bases outside the gene matches. The CDR3 is CSARPQGWTGNQPQHF. The CDR3 DNA sequence: TGCAGTGCTAGACCCCAGGGGTGGACAGGAAATCAGCCCCAGCATTTT.

V usage is TRBV28 and J usage is TRBJ2-7; TRBD1 matches at 7 bases. Germline V gene lookup returns CDR1 MDHEN and CDR2 SYDVKM. V shed 9 bases and J 2 bases; nucleotides not matched to a gene: 7. The CDR3 length is 13 residues. The CDR3 is CASTTGTAYEQYF. Written as DNA, the CDR3 is TGTGCCAGTACCACCGGGACAGCCTACGAGCAGTACTTC.

The gene calls are TRBV27 and TRBJ2-5, with 10 positions matching TRBD2. Germline V CDR1 and CDR2: MNHEY, SMNVEV (reference sequence). The junction had 8 bases not matched to a gene; V was cut back by 6 bases and J by 4 bases. This CDR3 comprises 15 residues. For the CDR3, the DNA is TGTGCCAGCAGGCGGGGGGTAGCGGGAGGAGAGACCCAGTACTTC. Amino acids: CASRRGVAGGETQYF.

The rearrangement uses TRBV4-2 and TRBJ2-5; D may be TRBD1 or TRBD2 (7 bases each). In germline, CDR1 is LGHNA, CDR2 YNFKEQ. CDR3 size: 15 residues. V was cut by 4 bases and J by 11 bases, with 23 bases left in between. In DNA, the CDR3 is TGTGCCAGCAGCCGACCTGACAGGGAGGGCAATGAGCAGTACTTC. Translation gives CASSRPDREGNEQYF.

This clonotype was observed a few times. The chain combines TRBV2 with TRBJ2-3; maybe TRBD2 (5 bases). With 8 bases removed from V and 2 bases from J, the gap between germline ends came to 14 bases. Germline values: CDR1 SNHLY, CDR2 FYNNEI. CDR3 length equals 14 residues. The CDR3 DNA follows: TGTGCCAGCTCCCGGACTTTTAACACAGATACGCAGTATTTT. This translates into CASSRTFNTDTQYF. The entire variable domain, with the rest obtained from reference TRBV2 and TRBJ2-3, is as follows: EPEVTQTPSHQVTQMGQEVILRCVPISNHLYFYWYRQILGQKVEFLVSFYNNEISEKSEIFDDQFSVERPDGSNFTLKIRSTKLEDSAMYFCASSRTFNTDTQYFGPGTRLTVL.

The sample holds a few counts of this clonotype. The chain carries TRBV27 and TRBJ1-5; tentative D call: TRBD1 (6 bases). CDR1 MNHEY and CDR2 SMNVEV come from the germline V gene (reference sequence). V lost 5 bases and J lost 10, with 18 bases in between. The CDR3 contains 14 residues. CDR3 sequence: CASSLVGGAAPQHF. CDR3 DNA sequence: TGTGCCAGCAGTCTCGTGGGGGGGGCCGCCCCCCAGCATTTT.

The chain has TRBV7-3 and TRBJ2-1; 11 bases are shared with TRBD2. There are 16 residues in the CDR3. V lost 5 bases to trimming and J lost 6 bases; unmatched junction nucleotides: 9. Looked up from germline, CDR1 is SGHTA and CDR2 is FQGTGA. The CDR3 DNA is TGTGCCAGCAGCCCCAACTCCGGGACTAGCGGCAATGAGCAGTTCTTC. Protein product: CASSPNSGTSGNEQFF.

The chain joins TRBV15 to TRBJ1-1; D gene unclear. The CDR3 has 14 residues. Germline CDR1 and CDR2: LNHNV and YYDKDF (reference sequence). V was pared by 1 base and J by 4 bases, with 10 bases between. This CDR3 is CATSRGSGSTEAFF. CDR3 DNA sequence: TGTGCCACCAGCAGAGGCTCCGGGTCCACTGAAGCTTTCTTT.

This clonotype appeared a few times. This sequence joins TRBV7-8 and TRBJ2-1, with 10 bases aligning to TRBD2. The CDR3 is made up of 18 amino acids. The V and J ends lost 2 bases and 0 bases, in that order; junction bases with no gene match: 7. Germline V gene sequence: CDR1 SGHVS, CDR2 FQNEAQ. This CDR3 is CASSLFSGGSSSYNEQFF. In DNA, the CDR3 is TGTGCCAGCAGCTTATTTAGCGGGGGGTCGAGCTCCTACAATGAGCAGTTCTTC.

This clonotype was found a few times. The chain uses TRBV20-1 and TRBJ2-3; D is uncertain. CDR1 and CDR2 from the germline V gene are DFQATT and SNEGSKA (reference sequence). The CDR3 extends over 13 amino acids. Trimming cost V 4 bases and J 4 bases, with 12 bases left between them. The CDR3 is CSAKALDADTQYF. CDR3 DNA sequence: TGCAGTGCTAAGGCGCTAGACGCAGATACGCAGTATTTT.

Ten or more counts support this clonotype. The V and J genes are TRBV28 and TRBJ2-1, with no clear D. Germline V gives CDR1 MDHEN, CDR2 SYDVKM. CDR3 length: 15 residues. V was shortened by 4 bases and J by 5 bases, with 15 bases between the two germline ends. The CDR3 loop reads CASSSSSPLDNEQFF. The CDR3 DNA is TGTGCCAGCAGTTCCTCGTCCCCTCTCGACAATGAGCAGTTCTTC.

This clonotype has more than one count but fewer than ten. The chain employs TRBV27 and TRBJ2-4; 7 bases agree with TRBD2. CDR1 MNHEY and CDR2 SMNVEV come from the germline V gene (reference sequence). Trimming cost V 1 base and J 3 bases; bases outside gene matches: 3. The CDR3 spans 15 residues. The CDR3 nucleotides read TGTGCCAGCAGTTTATGCCCGGGGGGCAAAAACATTCAGTACTTC. Protein product: CASSLCPGGKNIQYF.

The rearrangement uses TRBV6-2 or TRBV6-3 and TRBJ2-6; D gene unclear. V was pared by 4 bases and J by 15 bases, with 10 bases between. From germline, CDR1 is MNHEY and CDR2 SVGEGT. The CDR3 covers 11 residues. The CDR3 spells CASSFGPGLTF. DNA of the CDR3: TGTGCCAGCAGTTTCGGCCCGGGCCTGACTTTC.

This chain uses TRBV7-3 with TRBJ2-7, with D possibly TRBD2 on 5 matching bases. Germline V CDR1 and CDR2: SGHTA, FQGTGA. Trimming took off 2 bases at V and 5 bases at J, with 10 bases between the two ends. The CDR3 spans 13 residues. CDR3 sequence: CASSLQLADEQYF. CDR3 bases: TGTGCCAGCAGCTTACAGCTAGCAGACGAGCAGTACTTC.

This clonotype was picked up a small number of times. The V and J genes are TRBV29-1 and TRBJ1-2; possible D gene TRBD1, 5 bases. Trimming stripped 6 bases from V and 4 bases from J, with 18 bases between. This CDR3 region has 14 residues. Germline V CDR1 and CDR2: SQVTM, ANQGSEA. The CDR3 bases are TGCAGCGTGGGGGACGGGACTGATGGCTATGGCTACACCTTC. Its translation is CSVGDGTDGYGYTF.

CDR3 sequence (DNA): TGTGCCACCAGCTCCTGGGGGAGCTCCTACGAGCAGTACTTC. The encoded protein is CATSSWGSSYEQYF. The rearrangement uses TRBV15 and TRBJ2-7; D is perhaps TRBD1 or TRBD2 (5 bases each). V was pared by 5 bases and J by 0 bases, with 11 bases between. Per germline, CDR1 LNHNV and CDR2 YYDKDF (reference sequence). The CDR3 spans 14 residues.

The sample holds a few counts of this clonotype. This chain uses TRBV6-5 with TRBJ2-1; no clear D gene. Trimming removed 0 bases from V and 4 bases from J, with 13 bases in between. Looked up from germline, CDR1 is MNHEY and CDR2 is SVGAGI. There are 16 residues in the CDR3. The CDR3 sequence: CASSYSWGQVYNEQFF. CDR3 coding DNA: TGTGCCAGCAGTTACTCATGGGGTCAGGTATACAATGAGCAGTTCTTC.